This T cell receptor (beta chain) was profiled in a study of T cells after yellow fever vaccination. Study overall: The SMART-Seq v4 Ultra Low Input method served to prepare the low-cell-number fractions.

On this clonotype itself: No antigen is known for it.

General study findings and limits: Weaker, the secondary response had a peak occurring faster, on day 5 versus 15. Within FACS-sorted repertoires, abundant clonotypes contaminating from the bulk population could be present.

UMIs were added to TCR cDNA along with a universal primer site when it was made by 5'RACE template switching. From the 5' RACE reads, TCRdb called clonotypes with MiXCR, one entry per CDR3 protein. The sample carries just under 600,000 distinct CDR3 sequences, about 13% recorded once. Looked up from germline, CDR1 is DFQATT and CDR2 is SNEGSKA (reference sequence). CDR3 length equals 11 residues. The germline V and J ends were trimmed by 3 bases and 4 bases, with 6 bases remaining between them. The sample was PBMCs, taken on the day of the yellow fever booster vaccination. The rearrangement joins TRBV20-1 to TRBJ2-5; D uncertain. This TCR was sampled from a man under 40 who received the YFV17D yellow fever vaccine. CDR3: CSASGLETQYF. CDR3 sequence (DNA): TGCAGTGCTAGCGGGTTAGAGACCCAGTACTTC.